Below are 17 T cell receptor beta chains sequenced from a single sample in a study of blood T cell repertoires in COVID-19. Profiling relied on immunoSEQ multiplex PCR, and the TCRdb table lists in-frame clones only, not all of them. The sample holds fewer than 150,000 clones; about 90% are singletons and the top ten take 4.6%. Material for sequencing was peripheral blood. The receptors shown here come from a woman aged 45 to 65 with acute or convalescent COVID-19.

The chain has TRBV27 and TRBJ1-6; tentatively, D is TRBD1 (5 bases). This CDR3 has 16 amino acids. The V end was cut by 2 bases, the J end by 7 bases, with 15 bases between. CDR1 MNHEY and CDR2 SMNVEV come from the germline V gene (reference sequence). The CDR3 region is CASSLIGAGENSPLHF. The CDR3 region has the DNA TGTGCCAGCAGTTTAATTGGGGCAGGAGAAAATTCACCCCTCCACTTT.

In DNA, the CDR3 is TGTGCCAGCAGTTTAGGGGGGGCGCATGTTGAAGCTTTCTTT. Translation: CASSLGGAHVEAFF. The chain couples TRBV28 to TRBJ1-1; possibly TRBD1 for D (6 bases). V was trimmed by 2 bases and J by 7 bases, leaving 14 bases between them. This CDR3 spans 14 amino acids. The germline V gene encodes CDR1 MDHEN and CDR2 SYDVKM.

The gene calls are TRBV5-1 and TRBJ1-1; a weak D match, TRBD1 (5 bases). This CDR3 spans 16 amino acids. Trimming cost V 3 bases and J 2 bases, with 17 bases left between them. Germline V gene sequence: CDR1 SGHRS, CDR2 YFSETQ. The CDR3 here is CASSWATATDNTEAFF. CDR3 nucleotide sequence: TGCGCCAGCAGCTGGGCGACAGCGACCGACAACACTGAAGCTTTCTTT.

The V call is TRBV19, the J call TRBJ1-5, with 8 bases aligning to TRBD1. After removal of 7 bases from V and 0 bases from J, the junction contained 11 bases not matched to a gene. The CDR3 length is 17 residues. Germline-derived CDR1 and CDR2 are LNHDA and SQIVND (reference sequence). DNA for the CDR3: TGTGCCAGTACCGGACAGGGAACCCTTTATAGCAATCAGCCCCAGCATTTT. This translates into CASTGQGTLYSNQPQHF.

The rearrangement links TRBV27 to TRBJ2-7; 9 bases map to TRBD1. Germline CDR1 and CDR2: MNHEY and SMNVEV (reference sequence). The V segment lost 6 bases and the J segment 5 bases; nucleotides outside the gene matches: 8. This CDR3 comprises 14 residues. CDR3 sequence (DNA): TGTGCCAGCAGGGGAGGGACAGGGCGCCACGAGCAGTACTTC. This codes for CASRGGTGRHEQYF.

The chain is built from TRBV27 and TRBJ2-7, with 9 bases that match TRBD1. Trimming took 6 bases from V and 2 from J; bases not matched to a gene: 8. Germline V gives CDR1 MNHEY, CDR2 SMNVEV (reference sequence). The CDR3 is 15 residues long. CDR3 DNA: TGTGCCAGCAGGCCTAAGTGGGACAGGGCCTACGAGCAGTACTTC. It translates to CASRPKWDRAYEQYF.

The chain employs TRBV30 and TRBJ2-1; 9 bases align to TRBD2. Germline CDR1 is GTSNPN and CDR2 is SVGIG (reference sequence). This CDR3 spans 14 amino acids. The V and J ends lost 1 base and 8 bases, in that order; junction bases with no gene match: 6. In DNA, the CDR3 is TGTGCCTGGAGTGATAGCGGGGGTTCGGATGAGCAGTTCTTC. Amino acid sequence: CAWSDSGGSDEQFF.

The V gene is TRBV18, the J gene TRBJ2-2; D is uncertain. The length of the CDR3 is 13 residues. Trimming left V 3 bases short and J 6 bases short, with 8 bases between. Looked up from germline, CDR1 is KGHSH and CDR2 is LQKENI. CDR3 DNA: TGTGCCAGCTCACCGAACTTATCCGGGGAGCTGTTTTTT. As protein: CASSPNLSGELFF.

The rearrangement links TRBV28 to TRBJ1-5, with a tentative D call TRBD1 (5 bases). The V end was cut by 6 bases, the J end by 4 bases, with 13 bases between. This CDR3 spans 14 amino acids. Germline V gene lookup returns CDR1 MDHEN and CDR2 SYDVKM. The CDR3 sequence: CASRADSGNQPQHF. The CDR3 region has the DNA TGTGCCAGCAGAGCCGACAGTGGGAATCAGCCCCAGCATTTT.

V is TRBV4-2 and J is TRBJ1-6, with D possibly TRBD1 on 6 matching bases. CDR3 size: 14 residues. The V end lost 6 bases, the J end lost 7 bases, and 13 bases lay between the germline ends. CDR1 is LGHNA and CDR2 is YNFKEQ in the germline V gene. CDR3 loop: CASSRDIINSPLHF. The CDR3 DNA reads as TGTGCCAGCAGTCGGGACATAATAAATTCACCCCTCCACTTT.

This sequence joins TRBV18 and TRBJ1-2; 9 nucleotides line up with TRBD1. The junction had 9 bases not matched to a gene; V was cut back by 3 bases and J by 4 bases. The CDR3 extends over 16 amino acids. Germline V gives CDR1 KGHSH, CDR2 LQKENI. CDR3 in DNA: TGTGCCAGCTCACCGAGCAAGGGACAGGGCCCCTATGGCTACACCTTC. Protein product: CASSPSKGQGPYGYTF.

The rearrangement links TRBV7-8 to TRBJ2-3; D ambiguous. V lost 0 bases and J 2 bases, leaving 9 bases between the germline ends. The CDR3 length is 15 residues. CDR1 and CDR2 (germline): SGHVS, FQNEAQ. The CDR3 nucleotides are TGTGCCAGCAGCTTAGCGTTAACTCACACAGATACGCAGTATTTT. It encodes CASSLALTHTDTQYF.

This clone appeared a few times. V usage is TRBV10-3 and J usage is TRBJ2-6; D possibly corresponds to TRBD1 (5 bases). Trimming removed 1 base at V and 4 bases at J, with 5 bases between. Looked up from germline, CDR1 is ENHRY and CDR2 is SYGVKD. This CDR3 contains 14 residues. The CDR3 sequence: CAISEWGGANVLTF. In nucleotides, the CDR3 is TGTGCCATCAGTGAGTGGGGCGGGGCCAACGTCCTGACTTTC.

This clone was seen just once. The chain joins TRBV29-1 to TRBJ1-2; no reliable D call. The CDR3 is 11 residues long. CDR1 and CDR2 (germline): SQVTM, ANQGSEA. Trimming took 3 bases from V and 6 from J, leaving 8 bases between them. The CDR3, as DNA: TGCAGCGTTGACGGGTTGGATGGCTACACCTTC. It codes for CSVDGLDGYTF.

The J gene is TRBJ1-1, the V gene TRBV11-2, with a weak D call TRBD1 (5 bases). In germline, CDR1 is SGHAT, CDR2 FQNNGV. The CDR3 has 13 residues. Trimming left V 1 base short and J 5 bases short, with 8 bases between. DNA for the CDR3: TGTGCCAGCAGCTTAGTGCGGGGGACTGAAGCTTTCTTT. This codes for CASSLVRGTEAFF.

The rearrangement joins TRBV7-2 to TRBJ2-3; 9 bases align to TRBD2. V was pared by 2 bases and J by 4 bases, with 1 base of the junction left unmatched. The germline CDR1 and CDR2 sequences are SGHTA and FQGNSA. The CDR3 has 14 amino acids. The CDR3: CASSLLAGSDTQYF. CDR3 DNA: TGTGCCAGCAGCTTACTAGCGGGGTCAGATACGCAGTATTTT.

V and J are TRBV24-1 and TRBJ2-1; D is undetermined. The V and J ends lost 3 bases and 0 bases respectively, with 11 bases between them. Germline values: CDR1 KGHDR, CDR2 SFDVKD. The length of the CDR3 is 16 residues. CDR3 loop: CATSDRDTRSYNEQFF. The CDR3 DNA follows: TGTGCCACCAGTGATCGAGACACCCGCTCCTACAATGAGCAGTTCTTC.